The clone carrying this TCR beta chain was recorded once. The data derive from a study of blood T cell repertoires in COVID-19. Study as a whole: Samples representing acute and convalescent COVID-19 were sourced from the United States, Italy and Spain. The analysed material was cDNA or gDNA that came from T cells, B-cell-depleted T cells, or PBMCs.

Original analysis: Amplification from reference gene primers served as the basis for estimated nucleated cell counts. The data were produced by immunoSEQ multiplex PCR, yet TCRdb's version contains in-frame clones alone and is incomplete. V and J calls and clone size come straight from that table; D and trimming were deduced from the DNA. The sample yields about 25,000 clones, about four fifths seen once. The TCR was taken from a man between 65 and 79 years old with acute or convalescent COVID-19. Sequenced material: peripheral blood.

This CDR3 reads CASSLSGRETQYF. CDR3 DNA sequence: TGTGCCAGCAGCCTTAGCGGGAGAGAGACCCAGTACTTC. The chain links TRBV7-8 to TRBJ2-5, with 9 bases matching TRBD2. CDR3 length: 13 amino acids. Germline trimming cut 5 bases from V and 4 bases from J; bases unmatched to any gene: 2. The germline gives CDR1 SGHVS, CDR2 FQNEAQ.